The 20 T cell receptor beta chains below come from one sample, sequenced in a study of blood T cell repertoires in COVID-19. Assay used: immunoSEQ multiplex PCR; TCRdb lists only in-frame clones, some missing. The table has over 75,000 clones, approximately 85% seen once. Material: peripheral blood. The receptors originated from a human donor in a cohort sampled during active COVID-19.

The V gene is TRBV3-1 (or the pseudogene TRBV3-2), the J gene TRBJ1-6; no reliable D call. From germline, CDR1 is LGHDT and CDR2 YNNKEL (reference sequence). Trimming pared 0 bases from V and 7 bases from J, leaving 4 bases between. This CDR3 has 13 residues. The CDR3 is CASSQDLNSPLHF. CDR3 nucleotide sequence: TGTGCCAGCAGCCAAGATCTGAATTCACCCCTCCACTTT.

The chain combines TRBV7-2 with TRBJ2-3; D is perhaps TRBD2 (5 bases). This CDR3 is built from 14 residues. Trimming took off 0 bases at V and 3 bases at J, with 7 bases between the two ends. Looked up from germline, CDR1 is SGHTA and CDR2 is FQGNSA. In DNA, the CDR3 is TGTGCCAGCAGCTTAGCGCCGGGGACAGATACGCAGTATTTT. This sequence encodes CASSLAPGTDTQYF.

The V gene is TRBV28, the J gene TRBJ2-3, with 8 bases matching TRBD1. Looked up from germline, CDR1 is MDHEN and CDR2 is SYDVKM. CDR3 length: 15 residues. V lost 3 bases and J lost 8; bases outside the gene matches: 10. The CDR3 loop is CASSLKHRGAGTQYF. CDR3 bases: TGTGCCAGCAGTTTGAAGCACAGGGGGGCCGGTACGCAGTATTTT.

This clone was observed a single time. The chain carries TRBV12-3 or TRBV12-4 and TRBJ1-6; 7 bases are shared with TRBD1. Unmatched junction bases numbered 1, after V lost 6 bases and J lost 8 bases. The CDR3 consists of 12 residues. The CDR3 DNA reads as TGTGCCAGCAGCCAGGGGGATTCACCCCTCCACTTT. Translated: CASSQGDSPLHF.

As DNA, the CDR3 is TGTGCCAGCAGCTTAACTAGCGGGAGGCCCAGCTCCTACAATGAGCAGTTCTTC. This encodes CASSLTSGRPSSYNEQFF. The chain is built from TRBV7-2 and TRBJ2-1; TRBD2 aligns across 12 bases. CDR1 SGHTA and CDR2 FQGNSA come from the germline V gene. CDR3 length: 18 residues. V was clipped by 2 bases and J by 0 bases; unmatched bases: 5. Looking up the rest from reference TRBV7-2 and TRBJ2-1 gives the full variable domain: GAGVSQSPSNKVTEKGKDVELRCDPISGHTALYWYRQSLGQGLEFLIYFQGNSAPDKSGLPSDRFSAERTGGSVSTLTIQRTQQEDSAVYLCASSLTSGRPSSYNEQFFGPGTRLTVL.

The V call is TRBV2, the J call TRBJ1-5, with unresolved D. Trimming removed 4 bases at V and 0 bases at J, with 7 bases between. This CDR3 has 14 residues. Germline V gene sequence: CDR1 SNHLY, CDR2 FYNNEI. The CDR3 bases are TGTGCCAGCAGTGTTTCCGGTAGCAATCAGCCCCAGCATTTT. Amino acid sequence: CASSVSGSNQPQHF.

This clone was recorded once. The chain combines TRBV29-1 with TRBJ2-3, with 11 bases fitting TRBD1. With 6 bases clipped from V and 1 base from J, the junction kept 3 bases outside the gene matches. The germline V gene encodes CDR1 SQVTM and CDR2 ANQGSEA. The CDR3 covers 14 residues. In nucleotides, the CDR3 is TGCAGCGTAACGGACAGGGGGCGCACAGATACGCAGTATTTT. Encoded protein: CSVTDRGRTDTQYF.

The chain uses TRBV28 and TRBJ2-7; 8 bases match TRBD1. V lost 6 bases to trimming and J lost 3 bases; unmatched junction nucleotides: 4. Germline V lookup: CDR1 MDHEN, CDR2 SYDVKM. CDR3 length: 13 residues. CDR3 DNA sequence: TGTGCCAGCAGAGGACAGGGAAACTACGAGCAGTACTTC. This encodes CASRGQGNYEQYF.

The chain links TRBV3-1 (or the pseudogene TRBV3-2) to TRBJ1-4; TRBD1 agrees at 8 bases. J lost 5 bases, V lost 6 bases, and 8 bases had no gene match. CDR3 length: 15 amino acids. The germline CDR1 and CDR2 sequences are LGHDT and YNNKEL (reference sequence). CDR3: CASRREGQENEKLFF. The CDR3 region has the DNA TGTGCCAGCAGACGCGAGGGACAGGAAAATGAAAAACTGTTTTTT.

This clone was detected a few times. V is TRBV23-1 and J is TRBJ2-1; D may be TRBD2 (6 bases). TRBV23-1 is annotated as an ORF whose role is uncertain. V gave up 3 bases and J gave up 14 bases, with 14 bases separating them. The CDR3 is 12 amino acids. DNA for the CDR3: TGCGCCAGCAGTCAGCCTGGGAGGCAGGAGTTCTTC. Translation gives CASSQPGRQEFF.

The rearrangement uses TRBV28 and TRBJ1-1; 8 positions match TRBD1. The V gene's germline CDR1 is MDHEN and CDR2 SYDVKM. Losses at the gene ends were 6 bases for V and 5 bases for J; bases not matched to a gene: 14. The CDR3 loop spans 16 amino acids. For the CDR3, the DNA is TGTGCCAGCAGGTCCGCTTTGACAGGGGCAAAAACTGAAGCTTTCTTT. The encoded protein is CASRSALTGAKTEAFF.

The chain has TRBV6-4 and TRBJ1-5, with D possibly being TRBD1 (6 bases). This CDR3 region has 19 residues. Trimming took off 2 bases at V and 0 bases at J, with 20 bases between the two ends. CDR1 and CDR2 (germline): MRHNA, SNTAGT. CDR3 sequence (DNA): TGTGCCAGCAGTGACCATAGAAGGGGGACCATGTATAGCAATCAGCCCCAGCATTTT. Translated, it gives CASSDHRRGTMYSNQPQHF.

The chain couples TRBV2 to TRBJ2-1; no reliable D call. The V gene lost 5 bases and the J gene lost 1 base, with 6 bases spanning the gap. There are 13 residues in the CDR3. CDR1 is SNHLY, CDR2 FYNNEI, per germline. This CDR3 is CASSLSSYNEQFF. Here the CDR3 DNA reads TGTGCCAGCAGTCTGAGTTCCTACAATGAGCAGTTCTTC.

The CDR3 loop reads CASSSVSSGVSYNEQFF. In DNA form, the CDR3 reads TGTGCCAGCAGCTCCGTGTCTAGCGGGGTCTCCTACAATGAGCAGTTCTTC. The chain carries TRBV5-4 and TRBJ2-1; TRBD2 aligns across 9 bases. This CDR3 spans 17 amino acids. V lost 3 bases and J lost 0; bases outside the gene matches: 7. Germline CDR1 is SGHNT and CDR2 is YYREEE (reference sequence).

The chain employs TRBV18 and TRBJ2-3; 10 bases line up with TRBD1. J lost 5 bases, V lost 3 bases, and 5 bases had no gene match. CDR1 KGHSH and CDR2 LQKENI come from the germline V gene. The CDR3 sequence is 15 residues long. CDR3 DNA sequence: TGTGCCAGCTCACCCGGGACAGGGGTAGGAGATACGCAGTATTTT. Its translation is CASSPGTGVGDTQYF.

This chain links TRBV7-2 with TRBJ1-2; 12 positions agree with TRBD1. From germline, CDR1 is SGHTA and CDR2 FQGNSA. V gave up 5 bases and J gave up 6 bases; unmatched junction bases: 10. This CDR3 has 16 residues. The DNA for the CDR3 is TGTGCCAGCAGCACGAGGTCCGGGACAGGGGGCGATGGCTACACCTTC. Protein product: CASSTRSGTGGDGYTF.

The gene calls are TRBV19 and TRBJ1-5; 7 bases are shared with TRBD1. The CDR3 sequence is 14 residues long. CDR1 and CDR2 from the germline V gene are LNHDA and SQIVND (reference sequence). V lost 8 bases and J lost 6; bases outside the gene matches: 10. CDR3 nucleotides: TGTGCCAGTTCAAGCAGGGGGTTCAGTCAGCCCCAGCATTTT. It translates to CASSSRGFSQPQHF.

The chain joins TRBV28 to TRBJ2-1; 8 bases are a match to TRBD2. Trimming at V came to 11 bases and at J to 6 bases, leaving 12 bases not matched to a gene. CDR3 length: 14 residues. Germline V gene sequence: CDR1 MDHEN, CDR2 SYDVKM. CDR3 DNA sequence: TGTGCCGCGGTTGGGACTAGAAGTAGCAATGAGCAGTTCTTC. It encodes CAAVGTRSSNEQFF.

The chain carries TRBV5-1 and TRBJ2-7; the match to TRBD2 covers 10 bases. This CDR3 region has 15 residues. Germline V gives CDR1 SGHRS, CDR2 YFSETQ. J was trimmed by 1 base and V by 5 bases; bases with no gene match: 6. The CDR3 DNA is TGCGCCAGCAGGCCTGGACTAGCGGAGTCCTACGAGCAGTACTTC. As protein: CASRPGLAESYEQYF.

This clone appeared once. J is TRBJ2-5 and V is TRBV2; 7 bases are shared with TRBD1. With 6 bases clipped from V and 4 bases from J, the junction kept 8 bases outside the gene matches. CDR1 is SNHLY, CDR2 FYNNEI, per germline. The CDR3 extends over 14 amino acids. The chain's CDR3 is CASRGGTVAETQYF. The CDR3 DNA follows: TGTGCCAGCAGGGGTGGGACAGTGGCAGAGACCCAGTACTTC.